The source of this T cell receptor beta chain is a study of CD8 T cells in ankylosing spondylitis. Study results and caveats: Ankylosing spondylitis blood seemed to carry a telltale TCR beta motif made of under ten highly homologous variants. CD8+ cells made up the disease-linked clones, which were relatively rare in peripheral blood. Some of the motif variants had earlier been found in reactive arthritis patients' fluid and blood.

A single record per CDR3 protein comes from TCRdb applying MiXCR to the 5' RACE reads. The data contain some 29,000 distinct CDR3 sequences, 7.2% of them seen just once; the ten biggest clones take up roughly a tenth. As concerns this clonotype: Its matching antigen is unknown.

The CDR3 is 11 amino acids. V was clipped by 2 bases and J by 7 bases; unmatched bases: 1. Germline V gene lookup returns CDR1 DFQATT and CDR2 SNEGSKA (reference sequence). The genes are TRBV20-1 and TRBJ1-1; 7 nucleotides align to TRBD1. Sequenced: blood, either unsorted or a sorted T cell fraction (not recorded which). This TCR derives from a male donor with ankylosing spondylitis or in good health (not recorded which). The CDR3 sequence is CSARQGVEAFF. CDR3 bases: TGCAGTGCTAGACAGGGGGTTGAAGCTTTCTTT.